The next 8 T cell receptor beta chains were all read from a single sample in a study of blood T cell repertoires in COVID-19 (dated by TCRdb to the early 2020s). Library generation was performed with the immunoSEQ multiplex PCR assay. TCRdb re-hosts the immuneACCESS table, in-frame sequences only. Its copies lack some clones; in the studies checked, an unresolved V gene accounts for under half of them, and the cause for the rest is not known. The table for this sample lists approximately 160,000 clones; 83% of them were counted only once. Around 3.6% of the sample is in the top ten clones. Sequenced material: PBMCs or T cells enriched from blood (not recorded which). The receptors originated from a woman aged 45-60 years in a cohort exposed to, infected with or recovered from COVID-19 (not recorded which).

The chain uses TRBV5-4 and TRBJ1-4, with a tentative D call TRBD1 (5 bases). Germline CDR1 SGHNT, CDR2 YYREEE (reference sequence). CDR3 size: 15 residues. The V and J ends lost 4 bases and 5 bases respectively, with 15 bases between them. The CDR3 nucleotides read TGTGCCAGCAGCCCTGGGAACAGGCGAAATGAAAAACTGTTTTTT. This gives the protein CASSPGNRRNEKLFF.

The J gene is TRBJ2-1, the V gene TRBV7-2, with 8 positions matching TRBD2. Unmatched junction bases numbered 12, after V lost 5 bases and J lost 6 bases. Germline V gives CDR1 SGHTA, CDR2 FQGNSA. The CDR3 runs 16 residues. The CDR3 bases are TGTGCCAGCAGCCCGGGTGGGGGCGGGGGGCTCAATGAGCAGTTCTTC. Residues: CASSPGGGGGLNEQFF. Full variable domain (rest looked up from reference TRBV7-2 and TRBJ2-1): GAGVSQSPSNKVTEKGKDVELRCDPISGHTALYWYRQSLGQGLEFLIYFQGNSAPDKSGLPSDRFSAERTGGSVSTLTIQRTQQEDSAVYLCASSPGGGGGLNEQFFGPGTRLTVL.

The genes are TRBV18 and TRBJ2-1, with TRBD1 matching over 10 bases. CDR1 KGHSH and CDR2 LQKENI come from the germline V gene. CDR3 length equals 17 residues. Losses at the gene ends were 4 bases for V and 0 bases for J; bases not matched to a gene: 6. The CDR3 region is CASSQAGTGASYNEQFF. CDR3 in DNA: TGTGCCAGCTCACAAGCCGGGACAGGGGCCTCCTACAATGAGCAGTTCTTC.

The chain carries TRBV4-2 and TRBJ2-1, with 8 bases lining up with TRBD1. This CDR3 comprises 17 residues. Per germline, CDR1 LGHNA and CDR2 YNFKEQ. V gave up 0 bases and J gave up 8 bases; unmatched junction bases: 12. CDR3 protein: CASSQEIPGQGADEQFF. The CDR3, as DNA: TGTGCCAGCAGCCAAGAGATTCCTGGACAGGGTGCCGATGAGCAGTTCTTC.

The chain links TRBV5-1 to TRBJ2-3; a weak D match, TRBD2 (7 bases). The CDR3 length is 17 residues. Trimming pared 1 base from V and 4 bases from J, leaving 19 bases between. From germline, CDR1 is SGHRS and CDR2 YFSETQ. The CDR3, as DNA: TGCGCCAGCAGCTTGTATTCCGGGGGGCTTTCGTCAGATACGCAGTATTTT. It codes for CASSLYSGGLSSDTQYF.

V is TRBV5-1 and J is TRBJ2-7, with 9 nucleotides matching TRBD1. The V segment lost 6 bases and the J segment 5 bases; nucleotides outside the gene matches: 6. Germline CDR1 SGHRS, CDR2 YFSETQ. This CDR3 spans 13 amino acids. The chain's CDR3 is CASTKGQGHEQYF. The CDR3 bases are TGCGCCAGCACTAAGGGACAGGGCCACGAGCAGTACTTC.

J is TRBJ2-2 and V is TRBV5-8, with 11 bases lining up with TRBD2. The CDR3 totals 16 residues. Unmatched junction bases numbered 8, after V lost 3 bases and J lost 7 bases. Germline V gene data show CDR1 as SGHTS and CDR2 as YDEGEE. CDR3 loop: CASSSNLAGGLGELFF. The DNA for the CDR3 is TGTGCCAGCAGCTCCAACTTAGCGGGGGGGCTCGGGGAGCTGTTTTTT.

This chain joins TRBV28 and TRBJ2-5; 9 bases match TRBD1. The CDR3 is 16 amino acids. V lost 2 bases and J lost 4; bases outside the gene matches: 8. Germline CDR1 MDHEN, CDR2 SYDVKM. CDR3 coding DNA: TGTGCCAGCAGTTTAAAACAGGGGGCTCGGGGAGAGACCCAGTACTTC. Amino acids: CASSLKQGARGETQYF.